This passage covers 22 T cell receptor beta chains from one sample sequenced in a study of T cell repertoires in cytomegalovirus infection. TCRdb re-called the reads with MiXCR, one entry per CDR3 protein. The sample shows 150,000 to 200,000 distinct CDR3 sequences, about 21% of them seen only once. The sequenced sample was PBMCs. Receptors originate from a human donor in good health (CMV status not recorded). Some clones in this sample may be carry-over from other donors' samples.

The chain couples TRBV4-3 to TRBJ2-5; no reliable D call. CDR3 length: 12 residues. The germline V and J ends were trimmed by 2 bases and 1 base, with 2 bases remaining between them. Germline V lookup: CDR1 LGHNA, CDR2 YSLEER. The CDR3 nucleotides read TGCGCCAGCAGCCAACCCCAAGAGACCCAGTACTTC. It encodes CASSQPQETQYF.

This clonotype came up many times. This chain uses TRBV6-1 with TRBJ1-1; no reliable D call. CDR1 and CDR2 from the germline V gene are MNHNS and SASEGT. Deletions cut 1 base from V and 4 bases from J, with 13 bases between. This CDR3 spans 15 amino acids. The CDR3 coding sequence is TGTGCCAGCAGTGAAGTGGCGGGTTATGGCACTGAAGCTTTCTTT. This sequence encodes CASSEVAGYGTEAFF.

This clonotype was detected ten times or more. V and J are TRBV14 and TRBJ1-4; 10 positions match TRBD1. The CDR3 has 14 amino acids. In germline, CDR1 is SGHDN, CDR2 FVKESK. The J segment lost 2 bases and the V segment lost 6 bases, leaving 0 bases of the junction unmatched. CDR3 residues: CASRGQGTNEKLFF. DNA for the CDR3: TGTGCCAGCAGGGGACAGGGGACTAATGAAAAACTGTTTTTT.

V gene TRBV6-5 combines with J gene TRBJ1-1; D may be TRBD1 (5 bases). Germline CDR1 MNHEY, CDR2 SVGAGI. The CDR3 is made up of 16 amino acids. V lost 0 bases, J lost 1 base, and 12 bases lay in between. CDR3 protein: CASSYSKGTGNTEAFF. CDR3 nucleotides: TGTGCCAGCAGTTACTCGAAGGGGACGGGGAACACTGAAGCTTTCTTT.

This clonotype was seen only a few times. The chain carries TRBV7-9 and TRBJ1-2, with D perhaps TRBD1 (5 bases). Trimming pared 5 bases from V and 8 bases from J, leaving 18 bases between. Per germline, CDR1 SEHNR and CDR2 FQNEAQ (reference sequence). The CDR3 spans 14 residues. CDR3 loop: CASSPLTEMEGYTF. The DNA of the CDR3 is TGTGCCAGCAGCCCCTTGACAGAAATGGAAGGCTACACCTTC.

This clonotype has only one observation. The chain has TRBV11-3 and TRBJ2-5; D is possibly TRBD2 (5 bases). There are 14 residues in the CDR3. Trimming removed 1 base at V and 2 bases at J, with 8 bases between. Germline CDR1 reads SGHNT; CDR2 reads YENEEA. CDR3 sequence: CASSLGRTQETQYF. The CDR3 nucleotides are TGTGCCAGCAGCTTAGGACGGACTCAAGAGACCCAGTACTTC.

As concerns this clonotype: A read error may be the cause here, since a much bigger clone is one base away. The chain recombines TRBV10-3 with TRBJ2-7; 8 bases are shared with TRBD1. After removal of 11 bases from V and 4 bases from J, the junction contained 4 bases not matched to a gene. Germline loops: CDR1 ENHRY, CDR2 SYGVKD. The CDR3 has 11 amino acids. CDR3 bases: TGTGCCCCTAGACAGGGGTACGAGCAGTACTTC. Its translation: CAPRQGYEQYF.

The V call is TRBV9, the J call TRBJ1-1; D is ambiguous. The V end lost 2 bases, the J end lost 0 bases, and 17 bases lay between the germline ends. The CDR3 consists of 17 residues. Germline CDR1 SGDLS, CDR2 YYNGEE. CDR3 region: CASSVTQSAGMNTEAFF. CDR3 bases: TGTGCCAGCAGCGTGACCCAGAGCGCGGGCATGAACACTGAAGCTTTCTTT. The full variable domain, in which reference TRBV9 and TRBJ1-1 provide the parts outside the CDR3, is DSGVTQTPKHLITATGQRVTLRCSPRSGDLSVYWYQQSLDQGLQFLIQYYNGEERAKGNILERFSAQQFPDLHSELNLSSLELGDSALYFCASSVTQSAGMNTEAFFGQGTRLTVV.

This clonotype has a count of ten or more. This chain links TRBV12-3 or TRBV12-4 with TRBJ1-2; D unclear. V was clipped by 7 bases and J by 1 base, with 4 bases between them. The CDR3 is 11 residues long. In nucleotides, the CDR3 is TGTGCCAGCACTAATAACTATGGCTACACCTTC. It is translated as CASTNNYGYTF.

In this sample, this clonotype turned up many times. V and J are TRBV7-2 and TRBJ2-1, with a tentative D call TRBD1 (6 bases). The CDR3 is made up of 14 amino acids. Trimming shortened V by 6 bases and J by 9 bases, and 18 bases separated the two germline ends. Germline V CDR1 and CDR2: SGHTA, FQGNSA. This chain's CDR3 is CASSRTQGSSEQFF. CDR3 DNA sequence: TGTGCCAGCAGTCGTACACAGGGATCGAGTGAGCAGTTCTTC.

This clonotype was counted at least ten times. The CDR3 bases are TGTGCCAGCAACCATGACGGGGAAACTGAAGCTTTCTTT. Translating it yields CASNHDGETEAFF. The V call is TRBV11-1, the J call TRBJ1-1; D gene uncertain. CDR1 and CDR2 from the germline V gene are SGHAT and FQDESV (reference sequence). CDR3 length: 13 amino acids. V lost 7 bases and J lost 5, with 14 bases in between.

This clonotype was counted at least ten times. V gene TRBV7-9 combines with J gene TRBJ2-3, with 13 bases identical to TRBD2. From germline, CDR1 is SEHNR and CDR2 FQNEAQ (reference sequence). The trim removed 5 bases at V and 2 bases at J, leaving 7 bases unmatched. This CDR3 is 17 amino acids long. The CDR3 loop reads CASSHGLAGVDTDTQYF. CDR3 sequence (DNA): TGTGCCAGCAGCCACGGACTAGCGGGGGTGGACACAGATACGCAGTATTTT.

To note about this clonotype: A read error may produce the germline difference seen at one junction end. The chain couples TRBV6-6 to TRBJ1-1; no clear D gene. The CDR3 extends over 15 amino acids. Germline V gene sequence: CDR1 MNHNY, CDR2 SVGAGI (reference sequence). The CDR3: CASTTGPPTNTEALF. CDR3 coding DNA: TGTGCCAGCACCACCGGCCCGCCTACGAACACTGAAGCTCTCTTT.

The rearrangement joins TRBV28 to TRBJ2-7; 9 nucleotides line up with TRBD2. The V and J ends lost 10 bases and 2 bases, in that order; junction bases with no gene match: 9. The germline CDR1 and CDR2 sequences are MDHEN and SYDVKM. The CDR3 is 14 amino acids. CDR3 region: CATVGGRAPYEQYF. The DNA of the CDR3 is TGTGCCACCGTGGGCGGGAGGGCCCCCTACGAGCAGTACTTC.

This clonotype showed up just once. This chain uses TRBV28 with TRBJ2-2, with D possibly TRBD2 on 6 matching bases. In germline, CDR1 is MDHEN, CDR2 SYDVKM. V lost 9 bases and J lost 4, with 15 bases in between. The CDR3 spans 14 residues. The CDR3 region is CASSGLLFTGELFF. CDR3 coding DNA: TGTGCCAGTTCCGGACTACTCTTCACCGGGGAGCTGTTTTTT.

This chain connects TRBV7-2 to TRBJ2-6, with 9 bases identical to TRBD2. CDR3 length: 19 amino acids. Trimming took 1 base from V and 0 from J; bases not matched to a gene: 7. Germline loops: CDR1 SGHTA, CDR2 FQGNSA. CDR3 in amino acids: CASSLGISGGTSGANVLTF. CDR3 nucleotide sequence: TGTGCCAGCAGCTTAGGTATTAGCGGGGGAACCTCTGGGGCCAACGTCCTGACTTTC.

For the CDR3, the DNA is TGCGCCAGCAGCCAAGATGGAACTGTGGAGACCCAGTACTTC. Translation gives CASSQDGTVETQYF. The chain couples TRBV4-1 to TRBJ2-5, with unresolved D. Germline CDR1 is MGHRA and CDR2 is YSYEKL. This CDR3 comprises 14 residues. V was pared by 0 bases and J by 5 bases, with 10 bases between.

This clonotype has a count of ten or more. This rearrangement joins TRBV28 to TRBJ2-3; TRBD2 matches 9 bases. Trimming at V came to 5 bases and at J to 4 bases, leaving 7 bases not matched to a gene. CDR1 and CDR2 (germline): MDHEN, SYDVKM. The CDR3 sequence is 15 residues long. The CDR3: CASSPETSGPDTQYF. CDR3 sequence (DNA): TGTGCCAGCAGTCCCGAGACTAGCGGACCAGATACGCAGTATTTT.

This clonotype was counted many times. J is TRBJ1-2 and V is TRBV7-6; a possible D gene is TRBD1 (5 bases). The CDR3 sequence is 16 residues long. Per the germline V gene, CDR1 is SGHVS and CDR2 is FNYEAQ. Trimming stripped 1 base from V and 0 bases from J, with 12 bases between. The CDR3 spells CASSLGGSSSNYGYTF. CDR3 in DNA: TGTGCCAGCAGCTTAGGGGGGTCGTCTTCTAACTATGGCTACACCTTC.

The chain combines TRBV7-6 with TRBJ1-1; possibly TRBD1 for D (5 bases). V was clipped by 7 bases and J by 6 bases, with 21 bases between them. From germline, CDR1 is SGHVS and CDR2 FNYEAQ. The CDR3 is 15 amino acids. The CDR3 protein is CASTEGTGLDAEAFF. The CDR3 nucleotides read TGTGCCAGCACCGAGGGGACCGGACTTGACGCTGAAGCTTTCTTT.

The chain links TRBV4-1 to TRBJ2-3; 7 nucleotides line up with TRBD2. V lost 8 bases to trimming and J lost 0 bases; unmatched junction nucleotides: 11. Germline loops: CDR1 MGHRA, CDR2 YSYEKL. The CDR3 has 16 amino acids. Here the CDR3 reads CASCRGGAGSTDTQYF. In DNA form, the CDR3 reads TGCGCCAGCTGCCGAGGAGGAGCGGGGAGCACAGATACGCAGTATTTT.

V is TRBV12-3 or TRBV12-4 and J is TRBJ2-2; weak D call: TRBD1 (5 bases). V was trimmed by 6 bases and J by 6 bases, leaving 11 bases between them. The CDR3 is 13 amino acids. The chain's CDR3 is CASRLLRAGELFF. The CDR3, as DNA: TGTGCCAGCAGATTACTCAGGGCCGGGGAGCTGTTTTTT.